Below are 3 T cell receptor beta chains sequenced from a single sample in a study of OX40 agonist ivuxolimab in advanced cancers. Method: immunoSEQ multiplex PCR; TCRdb's copy keeps in-frame clones and lacks some. Among 55,000 to 85,000 clones, roughly 90% were seen once, and the ten largest hold 6% to 8.5%. The material sequenced was CD4+ or CD8+ T cells sorted from blood, taken in a trial of the OX40 agonist ivuxolimab. The receptor set was obtained from an adult with an advanced solid tumor such as melanoma, head and neck, liver or kidney cancer.

In DNA form, the CDR3 reads TGCGCCAGATGGACAGGGGACACCTACGAGCAGTACTTC. Translation gives CARWTGDTYEQYF. V usage is TRBV10-2 and J usage is TRBJ2-7, with TRBD1 matching 9 bases. The CDR3 runs 13 residues. Germline V gene lookup returns CDR1 WSHSY and CDR2 SAAADI. Trimming at V came to 9 bases and at J to 2 bases, leaving 5 bases not matched to a gene.

J is TRBJ2-1 and V is TRBV4-2; 15 bases are a match to TRBD2. This CDR3 has 20 amino acids. Germline loops: CDR1 LGHNA, CDR2 YNFKEQ. V was clipped by 4 bases and J by 0 bases; unmatched bases: 10. The CDR3 DNA sequence: TGTGCCAGCAGCCGGGAACCGGGACTAGCGGGGGGATACTCCTACAATGAGCAGTTCTTC. Its translation is CASSREPGLAGGYSYNEQFF.

This rearrangement joins TRBV5-6 to TRBJ1-5; D unclear. Per the germline V gene, CDR1 is SGHDT and CDR2 is YYEEEE. V was clipped by 0 bases and J by 1 base, with 5 bases between them. The CDR3 has 14 residues. For the CDR3, the DNA is TGTGCCAGCAGCTTGGTAACGAGCAATCAGCCCCAGCATTTT. Its protein is CASSLVTSNQPQHF.